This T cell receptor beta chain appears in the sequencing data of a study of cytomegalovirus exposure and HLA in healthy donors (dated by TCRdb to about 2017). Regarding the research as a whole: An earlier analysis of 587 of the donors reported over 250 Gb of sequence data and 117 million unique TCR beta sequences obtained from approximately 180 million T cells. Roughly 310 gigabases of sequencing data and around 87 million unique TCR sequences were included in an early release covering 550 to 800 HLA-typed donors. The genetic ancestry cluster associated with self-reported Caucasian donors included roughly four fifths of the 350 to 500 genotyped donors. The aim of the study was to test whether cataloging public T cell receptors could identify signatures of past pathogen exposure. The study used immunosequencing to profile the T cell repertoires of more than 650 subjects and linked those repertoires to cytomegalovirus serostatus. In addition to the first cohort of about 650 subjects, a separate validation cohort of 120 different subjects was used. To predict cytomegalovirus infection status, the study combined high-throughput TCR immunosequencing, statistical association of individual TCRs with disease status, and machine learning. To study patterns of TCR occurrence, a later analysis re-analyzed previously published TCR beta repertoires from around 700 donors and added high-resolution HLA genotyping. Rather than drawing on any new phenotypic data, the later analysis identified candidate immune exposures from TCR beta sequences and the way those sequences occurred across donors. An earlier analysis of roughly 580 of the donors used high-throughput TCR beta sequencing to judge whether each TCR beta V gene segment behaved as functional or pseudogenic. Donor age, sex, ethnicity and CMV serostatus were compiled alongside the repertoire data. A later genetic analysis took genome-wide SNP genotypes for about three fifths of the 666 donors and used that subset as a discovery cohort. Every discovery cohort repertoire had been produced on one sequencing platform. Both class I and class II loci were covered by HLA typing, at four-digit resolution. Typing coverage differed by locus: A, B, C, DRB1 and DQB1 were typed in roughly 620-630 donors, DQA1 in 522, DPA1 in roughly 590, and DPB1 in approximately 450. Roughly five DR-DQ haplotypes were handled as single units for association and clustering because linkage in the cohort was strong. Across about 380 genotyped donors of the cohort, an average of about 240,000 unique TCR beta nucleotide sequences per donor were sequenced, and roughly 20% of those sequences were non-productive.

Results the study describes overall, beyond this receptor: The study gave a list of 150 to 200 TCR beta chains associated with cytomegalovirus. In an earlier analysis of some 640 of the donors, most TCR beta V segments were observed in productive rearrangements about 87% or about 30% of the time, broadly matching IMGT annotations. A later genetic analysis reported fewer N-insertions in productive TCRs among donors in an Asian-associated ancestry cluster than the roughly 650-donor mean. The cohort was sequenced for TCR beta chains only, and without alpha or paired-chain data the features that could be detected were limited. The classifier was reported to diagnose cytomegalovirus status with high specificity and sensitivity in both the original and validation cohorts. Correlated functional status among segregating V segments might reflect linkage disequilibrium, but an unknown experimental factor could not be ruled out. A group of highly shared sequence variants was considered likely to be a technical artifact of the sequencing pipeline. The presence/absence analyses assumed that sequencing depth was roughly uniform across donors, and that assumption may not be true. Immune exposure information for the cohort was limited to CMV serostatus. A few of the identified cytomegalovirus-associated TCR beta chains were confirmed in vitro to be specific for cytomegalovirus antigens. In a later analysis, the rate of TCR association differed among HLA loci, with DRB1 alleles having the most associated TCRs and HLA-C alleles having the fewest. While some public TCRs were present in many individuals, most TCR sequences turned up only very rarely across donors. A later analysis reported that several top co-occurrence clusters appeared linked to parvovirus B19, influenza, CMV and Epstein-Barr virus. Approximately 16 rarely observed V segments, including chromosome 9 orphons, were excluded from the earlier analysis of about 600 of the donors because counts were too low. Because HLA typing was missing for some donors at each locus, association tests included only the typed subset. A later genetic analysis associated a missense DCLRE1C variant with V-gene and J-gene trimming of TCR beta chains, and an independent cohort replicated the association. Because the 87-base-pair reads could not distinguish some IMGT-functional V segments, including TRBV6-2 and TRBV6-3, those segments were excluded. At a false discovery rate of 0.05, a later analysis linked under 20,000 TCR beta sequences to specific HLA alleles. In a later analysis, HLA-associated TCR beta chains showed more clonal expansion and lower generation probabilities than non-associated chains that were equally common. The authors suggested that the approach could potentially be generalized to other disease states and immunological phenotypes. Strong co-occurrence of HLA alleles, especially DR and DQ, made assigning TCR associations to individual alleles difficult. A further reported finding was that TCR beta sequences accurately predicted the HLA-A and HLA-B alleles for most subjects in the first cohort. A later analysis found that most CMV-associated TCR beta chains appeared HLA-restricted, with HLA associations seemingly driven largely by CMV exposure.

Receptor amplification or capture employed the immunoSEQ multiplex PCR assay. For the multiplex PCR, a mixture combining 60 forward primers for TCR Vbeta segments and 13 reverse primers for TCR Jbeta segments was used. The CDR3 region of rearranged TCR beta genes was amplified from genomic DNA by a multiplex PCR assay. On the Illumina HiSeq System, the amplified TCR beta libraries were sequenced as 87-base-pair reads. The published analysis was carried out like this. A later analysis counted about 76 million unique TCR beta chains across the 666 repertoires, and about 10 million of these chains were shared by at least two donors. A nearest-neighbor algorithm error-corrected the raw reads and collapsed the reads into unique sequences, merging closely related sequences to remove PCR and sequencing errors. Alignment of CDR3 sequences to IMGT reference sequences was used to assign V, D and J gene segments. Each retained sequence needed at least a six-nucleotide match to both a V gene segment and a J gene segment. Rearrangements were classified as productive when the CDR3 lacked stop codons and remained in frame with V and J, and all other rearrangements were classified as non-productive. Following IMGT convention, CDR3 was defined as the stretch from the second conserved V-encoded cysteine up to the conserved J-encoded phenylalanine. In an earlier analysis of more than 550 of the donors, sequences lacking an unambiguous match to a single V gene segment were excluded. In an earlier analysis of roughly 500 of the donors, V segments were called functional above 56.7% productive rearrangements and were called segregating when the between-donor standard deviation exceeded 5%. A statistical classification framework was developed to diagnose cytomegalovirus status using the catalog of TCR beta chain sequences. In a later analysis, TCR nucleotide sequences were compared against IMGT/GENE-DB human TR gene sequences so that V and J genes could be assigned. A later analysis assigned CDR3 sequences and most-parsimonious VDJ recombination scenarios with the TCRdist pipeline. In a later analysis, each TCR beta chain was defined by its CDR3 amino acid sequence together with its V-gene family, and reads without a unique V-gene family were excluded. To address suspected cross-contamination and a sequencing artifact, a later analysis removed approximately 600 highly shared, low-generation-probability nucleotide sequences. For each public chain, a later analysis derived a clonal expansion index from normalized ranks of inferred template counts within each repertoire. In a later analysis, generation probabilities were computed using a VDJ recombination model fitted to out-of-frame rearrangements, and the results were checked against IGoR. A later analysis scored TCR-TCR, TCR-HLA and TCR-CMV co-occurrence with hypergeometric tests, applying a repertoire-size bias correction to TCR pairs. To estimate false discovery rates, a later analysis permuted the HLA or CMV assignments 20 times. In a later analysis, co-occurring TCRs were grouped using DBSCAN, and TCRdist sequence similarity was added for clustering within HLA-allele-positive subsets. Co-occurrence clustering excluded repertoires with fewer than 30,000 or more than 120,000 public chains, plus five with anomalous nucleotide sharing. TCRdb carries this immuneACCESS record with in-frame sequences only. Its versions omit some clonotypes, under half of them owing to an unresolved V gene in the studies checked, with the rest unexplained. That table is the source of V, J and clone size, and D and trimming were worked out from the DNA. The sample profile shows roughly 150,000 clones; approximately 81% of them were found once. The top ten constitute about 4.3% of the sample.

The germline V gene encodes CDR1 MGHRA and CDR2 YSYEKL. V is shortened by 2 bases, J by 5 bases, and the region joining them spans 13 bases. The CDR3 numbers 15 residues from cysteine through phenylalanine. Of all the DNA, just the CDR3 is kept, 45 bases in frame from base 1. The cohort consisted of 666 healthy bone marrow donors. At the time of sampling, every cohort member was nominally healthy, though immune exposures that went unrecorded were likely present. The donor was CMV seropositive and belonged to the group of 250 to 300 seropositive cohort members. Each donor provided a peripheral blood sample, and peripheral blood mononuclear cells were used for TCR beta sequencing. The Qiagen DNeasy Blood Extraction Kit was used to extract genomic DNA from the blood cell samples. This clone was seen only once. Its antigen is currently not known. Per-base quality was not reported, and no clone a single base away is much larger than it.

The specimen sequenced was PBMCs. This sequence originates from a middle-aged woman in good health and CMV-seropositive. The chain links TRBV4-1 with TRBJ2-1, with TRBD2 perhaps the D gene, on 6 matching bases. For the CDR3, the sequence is CASSQMAGSNNEQFF. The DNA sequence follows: TGCGCCAGCAGCCAAATGGCGGGGTCCAACAATGAGCAGTTCTTC.